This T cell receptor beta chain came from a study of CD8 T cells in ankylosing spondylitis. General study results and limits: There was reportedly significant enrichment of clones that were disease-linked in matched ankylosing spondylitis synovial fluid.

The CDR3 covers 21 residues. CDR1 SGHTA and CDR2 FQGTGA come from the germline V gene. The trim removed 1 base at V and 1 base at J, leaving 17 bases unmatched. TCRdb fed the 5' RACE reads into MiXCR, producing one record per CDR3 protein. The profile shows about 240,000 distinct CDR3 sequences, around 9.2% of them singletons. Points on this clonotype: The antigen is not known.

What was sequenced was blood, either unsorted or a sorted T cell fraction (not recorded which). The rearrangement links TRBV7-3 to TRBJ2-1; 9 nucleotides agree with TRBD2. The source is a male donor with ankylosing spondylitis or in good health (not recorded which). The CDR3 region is CASSLNHIVAGGPGSYNEQFF. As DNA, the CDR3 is TGTGCCAGCAGCTTAAACCACATCGTGGCGGGAGGGCCAGGGTCCTACAATGAGCAGTTCTTC.